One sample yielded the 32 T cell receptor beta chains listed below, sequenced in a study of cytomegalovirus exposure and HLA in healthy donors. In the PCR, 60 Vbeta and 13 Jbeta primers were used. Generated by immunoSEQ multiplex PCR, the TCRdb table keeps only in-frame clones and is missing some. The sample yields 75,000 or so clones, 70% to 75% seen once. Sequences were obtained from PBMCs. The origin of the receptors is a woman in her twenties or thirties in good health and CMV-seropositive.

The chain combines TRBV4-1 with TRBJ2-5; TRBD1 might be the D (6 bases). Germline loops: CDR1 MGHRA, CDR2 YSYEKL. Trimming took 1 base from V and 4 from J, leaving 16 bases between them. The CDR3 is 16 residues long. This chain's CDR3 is CASSQANRALRETQYF. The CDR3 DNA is TGCGCCAGCAGCCAAGCGAACAGGGCATTACGAGAGACCCAGTACTTC.

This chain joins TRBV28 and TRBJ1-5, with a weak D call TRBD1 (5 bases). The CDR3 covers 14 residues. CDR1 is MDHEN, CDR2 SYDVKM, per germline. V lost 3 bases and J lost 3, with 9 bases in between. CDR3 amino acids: CASSLGQFNQPQHF. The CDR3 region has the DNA TGTGCCAGCAGTTTGGGGCAGTTCAATCAGCCCCAGCATTTT. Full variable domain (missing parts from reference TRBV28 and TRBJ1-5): DVKVTQSSRYLVKRTGEKVFLECVQDMDHENMFWYRQDPGLGLRLIYFSYDVKMKEKGDIPEGYSVSREKKERFSLILESASTNQTSMYLCASSLGQFNQPQHFGDGTRLSIL.

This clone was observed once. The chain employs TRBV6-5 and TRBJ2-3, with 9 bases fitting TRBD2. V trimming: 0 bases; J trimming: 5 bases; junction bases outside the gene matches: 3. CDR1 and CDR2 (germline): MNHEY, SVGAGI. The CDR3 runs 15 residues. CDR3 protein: CASSYSSGRQDTQYF. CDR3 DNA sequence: TGTGCCAGCAGTTACTCTAGCGGGAGACAAGATACGCAGTATTTT.

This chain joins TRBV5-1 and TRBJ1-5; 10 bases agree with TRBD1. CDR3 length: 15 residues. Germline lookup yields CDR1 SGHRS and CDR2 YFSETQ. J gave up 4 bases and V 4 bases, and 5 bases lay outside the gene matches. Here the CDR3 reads CASSAGTGVNQPQHF. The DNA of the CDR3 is TGCGCCAGCAGCGCCGGGACAGGGGTTAATCAGCCCCAGCATTTT.

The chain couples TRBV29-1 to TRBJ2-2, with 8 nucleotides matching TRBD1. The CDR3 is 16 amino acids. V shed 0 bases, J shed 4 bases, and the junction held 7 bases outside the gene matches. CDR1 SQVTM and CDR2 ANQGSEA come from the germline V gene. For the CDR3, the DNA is TGCAGCGTTGAAGATGCCGGACAGGGCCGCACCGGGGAGCTGTTTTTT. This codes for CSVEDAGQGRTGELFF.

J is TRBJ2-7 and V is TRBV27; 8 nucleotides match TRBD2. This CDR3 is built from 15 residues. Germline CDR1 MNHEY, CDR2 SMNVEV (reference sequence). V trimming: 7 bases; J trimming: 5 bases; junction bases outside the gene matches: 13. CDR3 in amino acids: CASNKAGALTDEQYF. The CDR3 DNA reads TGTGCCAGCAACAAAGCGGGAGCGCTGACAGACGAGCAGTACTTC.

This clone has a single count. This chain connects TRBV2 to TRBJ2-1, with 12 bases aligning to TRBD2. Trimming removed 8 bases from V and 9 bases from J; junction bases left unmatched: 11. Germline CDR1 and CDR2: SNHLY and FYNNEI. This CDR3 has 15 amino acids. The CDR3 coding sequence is TGTGCCAGCGGCGTTTCTAGCGGGAGGGCCGGTGAGCAGTTCTTC. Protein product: CASGVSSGRAGEQFF.

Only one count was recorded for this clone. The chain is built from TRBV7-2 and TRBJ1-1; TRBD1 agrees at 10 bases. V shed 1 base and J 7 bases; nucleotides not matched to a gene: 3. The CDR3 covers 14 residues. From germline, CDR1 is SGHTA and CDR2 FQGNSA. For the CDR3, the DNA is TGTGCCAGCAGCTTAGGGACAGGGGGTCATGAAGCTTTCTTT. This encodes CASSLGTGGHEAFF.

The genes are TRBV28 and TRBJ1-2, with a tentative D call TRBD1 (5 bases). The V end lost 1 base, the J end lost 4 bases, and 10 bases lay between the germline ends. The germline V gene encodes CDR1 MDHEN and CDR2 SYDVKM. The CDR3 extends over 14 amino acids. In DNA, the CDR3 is TGTGCCAGCAGTTTATATCTGGGGCCCTATGGCTACACCTTC. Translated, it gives CASSLYLGPYGYTF.

The CDR3 coding sequence is TGTGCCAGCAGCTCGGGACTAGCTTTCGCCAATGAGCAGTTCTTC. This translates into CASSSGLAFANEQFF. The chain uses TRBV11-3 and TRBJ2-1, with 9 nucleotides matching TRBD2. The CDR3 is 15 amino acids. V lost 4 bases to trimming and J lost 6 bases; unmatched junction nucleotides: 7. Germline values: CDR1 SGHNT, CDR2 YENEEA.

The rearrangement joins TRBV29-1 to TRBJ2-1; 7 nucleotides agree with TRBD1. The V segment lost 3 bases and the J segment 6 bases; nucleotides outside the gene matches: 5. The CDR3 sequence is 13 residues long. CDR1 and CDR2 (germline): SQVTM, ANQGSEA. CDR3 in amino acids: CSVEGYRGNEQFF. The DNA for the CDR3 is TGCAGCGTTGAGGGCTACAGGGGCAATGAGCAGTTCTTC.

DNA of the CDR3: TGCGCCAGCAGCCAAGCCCCCGGACAGGGGTACAATCAGCCCCAGCATTTT. This sequence encodes CASSQAPGQGYNQPQHF. The chain combines TRBV4-1 with TRBJ1-5, with TRBD1 matching 9 bases. V was pared by 1 base and J by 3 bases, with 7 bases of the junction left unmatched. The germline V gene has CDR1 MGHRA and CDR2 YSYEKL. The CDR3 contains 17 residues.

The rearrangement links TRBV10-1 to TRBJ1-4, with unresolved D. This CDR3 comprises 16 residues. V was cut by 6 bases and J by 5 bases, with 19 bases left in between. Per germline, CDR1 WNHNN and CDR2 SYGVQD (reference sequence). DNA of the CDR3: TGCGCCAGCAGCCGTCGTCCTTCTACGAGCAATGAAAAACTGTTTTTT. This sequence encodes CASSRRPSTSNEKLFF.

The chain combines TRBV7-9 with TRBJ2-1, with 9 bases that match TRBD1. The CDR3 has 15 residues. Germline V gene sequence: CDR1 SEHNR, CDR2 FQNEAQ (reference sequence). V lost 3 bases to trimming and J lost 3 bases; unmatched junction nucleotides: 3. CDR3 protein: CASSLTGGNYNEQFF. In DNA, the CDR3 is TGTGCCAGCAGCTTGACAGGGGGGAACTACAATGAGCAGTTCTTC. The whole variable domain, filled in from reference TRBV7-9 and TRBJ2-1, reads DTGVSQNPRHKITKRGQNVTFRCDPISEHNRLYWYRQTLGQGPEFLTYFQNEAQLEKSRLLSDRFSAERPKGSFSTLEIQRTEQGDSAMYLCASSLTGGNYNEQFFGPGTRLTVL.

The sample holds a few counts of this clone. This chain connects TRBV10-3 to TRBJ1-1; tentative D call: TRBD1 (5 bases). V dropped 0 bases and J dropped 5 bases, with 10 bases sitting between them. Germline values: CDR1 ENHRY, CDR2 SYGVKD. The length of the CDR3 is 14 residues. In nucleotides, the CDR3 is TGTGCCATCAGTGAGTCGAAGGGGTTAACTGAAGCTTTCTTT. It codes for CAISESKGLTEAFF.

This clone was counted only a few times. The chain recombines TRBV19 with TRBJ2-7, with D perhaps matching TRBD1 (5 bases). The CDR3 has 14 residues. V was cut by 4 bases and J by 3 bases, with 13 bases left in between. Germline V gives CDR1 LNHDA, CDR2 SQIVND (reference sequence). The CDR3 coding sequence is TGTGCCAGTAGTAGGGGCGACGCCAGCTACGAGCAGTACTTC. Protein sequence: CASSRGDASYEQYF.

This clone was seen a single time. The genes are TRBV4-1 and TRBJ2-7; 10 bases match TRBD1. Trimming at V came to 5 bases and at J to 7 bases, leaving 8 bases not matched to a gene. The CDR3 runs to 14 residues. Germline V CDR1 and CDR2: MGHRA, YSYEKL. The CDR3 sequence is CASSNPGQGWEQYF. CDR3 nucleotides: TGCGCCAGCAGCAATCCGGGACAGGGGTGGGAGCAGTACTTC.

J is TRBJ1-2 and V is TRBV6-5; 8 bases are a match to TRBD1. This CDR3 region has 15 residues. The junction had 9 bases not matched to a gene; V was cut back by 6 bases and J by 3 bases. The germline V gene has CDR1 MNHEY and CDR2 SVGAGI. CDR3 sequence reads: CASRKARGQDYGYTF. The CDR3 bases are TGTGCCAGCAGAAAAGCCAGGGGGCAAGACTATGGCTACACCTTC.

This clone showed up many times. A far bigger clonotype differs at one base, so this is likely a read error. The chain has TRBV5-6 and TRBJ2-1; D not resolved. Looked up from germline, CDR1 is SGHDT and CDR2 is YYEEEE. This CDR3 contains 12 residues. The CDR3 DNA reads TGTGCCAGCAGCTTGAGCCGTAATGATCAGTTCTTC. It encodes CASSLSRNDQFF.

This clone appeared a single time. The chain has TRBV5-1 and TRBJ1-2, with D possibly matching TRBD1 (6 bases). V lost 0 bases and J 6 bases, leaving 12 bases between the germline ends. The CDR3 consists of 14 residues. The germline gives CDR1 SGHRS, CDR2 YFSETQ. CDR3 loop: CASSLGQGYNGYTF. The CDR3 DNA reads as TGCGCCAGCAGCTTGGGGCAGGGGTATAATGGCTACACCTTC.

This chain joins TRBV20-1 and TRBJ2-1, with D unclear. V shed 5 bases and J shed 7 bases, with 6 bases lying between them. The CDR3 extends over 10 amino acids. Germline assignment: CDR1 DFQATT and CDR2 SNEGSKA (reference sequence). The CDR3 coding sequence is TGCAGTGCTCCTTCTAATGAGCAGTTCTTC. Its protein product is CSAPSNEQFF.

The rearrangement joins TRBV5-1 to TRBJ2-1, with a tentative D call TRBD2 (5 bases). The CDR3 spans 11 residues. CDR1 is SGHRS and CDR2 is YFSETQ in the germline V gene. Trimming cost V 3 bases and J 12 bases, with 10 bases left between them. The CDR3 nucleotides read TGCGCCAGCAGCTCAGAGCGGTCGCAGTTCTTC. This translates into CASSSERSQFF.

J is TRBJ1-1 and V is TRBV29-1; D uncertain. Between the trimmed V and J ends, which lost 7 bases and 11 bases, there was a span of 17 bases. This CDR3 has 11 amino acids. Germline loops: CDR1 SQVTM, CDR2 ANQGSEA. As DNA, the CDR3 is TGCAGCGCCTCCTCAGGTCCAGAGGCTTTCTTT. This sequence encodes CSASSGPEAFF. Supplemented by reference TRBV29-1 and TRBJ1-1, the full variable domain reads SAVISQKPSRDICQRGTSLTIQCQVDSQVTMMFWYRQQPGQSLTLIATANQGSEATYESGFVIDKFPISRPNLTFSTLTVSNMSPEDSSIYLCSASSGPEAFFGQGTRLTVV.

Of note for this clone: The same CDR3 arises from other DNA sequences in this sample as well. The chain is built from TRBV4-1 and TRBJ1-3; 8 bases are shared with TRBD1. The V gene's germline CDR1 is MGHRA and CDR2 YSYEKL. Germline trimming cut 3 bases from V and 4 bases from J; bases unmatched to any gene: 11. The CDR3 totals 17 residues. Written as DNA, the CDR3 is TGCGCCAGCAGCCATAACATAATGGACAGGGTGGGAAACACCATATATTTT. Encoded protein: CASSHNIMDRVGNTIYF.

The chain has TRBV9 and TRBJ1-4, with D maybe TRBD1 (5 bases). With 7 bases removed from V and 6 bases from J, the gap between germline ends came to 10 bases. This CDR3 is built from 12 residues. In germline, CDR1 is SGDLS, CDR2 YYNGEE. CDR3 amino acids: CASGREDEKLFF. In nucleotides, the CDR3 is TGTGCCAGCGGCAGGGAGGATGAAAAACTGTTTTTT.

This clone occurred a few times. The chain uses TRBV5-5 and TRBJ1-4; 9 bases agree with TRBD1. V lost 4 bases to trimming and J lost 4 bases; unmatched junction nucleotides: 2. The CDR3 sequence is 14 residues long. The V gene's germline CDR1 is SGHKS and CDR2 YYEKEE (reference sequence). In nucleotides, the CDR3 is TGTGCCAGCAGCCGGGACAGGGTTAATGAAAAACTGTTTTTT. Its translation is CASSRDRVNEKLFF.

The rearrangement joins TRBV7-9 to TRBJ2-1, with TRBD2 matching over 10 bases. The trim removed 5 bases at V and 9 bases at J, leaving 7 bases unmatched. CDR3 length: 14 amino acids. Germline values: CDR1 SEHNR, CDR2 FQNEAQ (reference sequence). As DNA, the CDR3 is TGTGCCAGCAGCCACAGCGGGAGGGGCGGTGAGCAGTTCTTC. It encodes CASSHSGRGGEQFF.

The CDR3 loop is CASSPTHWGGRGYNEQFF. The DNA of the CDR3 is TGCGCCAGCAGCCCGACCCACTGGGGCGGGAGGGGTTACAATGAGCAGTTCTTC. This chain joins TRBV5-1 and TRBJ2-1; 9 positions match TRBD2. V was pared by 4 bases and J by 4 bases, with 15 bases of the junction left unmatched. The CDR3 is 18 residues long. The germline CDR1 and CDR2 sequences are SGHRS and YFSETQ. Full variable domain (rest looked up from reference TRBV5-1 and TRBJ2-1): KAGVTQTPRYLIKTRGQQVTLSCSPISGHRSVSWYQQTPGQGLQFLFEYFSETQRNKGNFPGRFSGRQFSNSRSEMNVSTLELGDSALYLCASSPTHWGGRGYNEQFFGPGTRLTVL.

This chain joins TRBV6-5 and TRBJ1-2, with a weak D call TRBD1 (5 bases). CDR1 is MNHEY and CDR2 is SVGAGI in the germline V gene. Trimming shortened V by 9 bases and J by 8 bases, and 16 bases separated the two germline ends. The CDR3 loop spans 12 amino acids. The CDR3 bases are TGTGCCAGTCAAAGCCAGGGTGGCGGCTACACCTTC. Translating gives CASQSQGGGYTF.

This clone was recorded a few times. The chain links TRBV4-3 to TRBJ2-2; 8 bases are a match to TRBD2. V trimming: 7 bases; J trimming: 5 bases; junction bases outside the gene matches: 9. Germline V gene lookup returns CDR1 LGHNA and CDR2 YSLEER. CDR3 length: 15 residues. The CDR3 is CASMPTTGGTGELFF. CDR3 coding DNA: TGCGCCAGCATGCCAACAACGGGAGGGACCGGGGAGCTGTTTTTT.

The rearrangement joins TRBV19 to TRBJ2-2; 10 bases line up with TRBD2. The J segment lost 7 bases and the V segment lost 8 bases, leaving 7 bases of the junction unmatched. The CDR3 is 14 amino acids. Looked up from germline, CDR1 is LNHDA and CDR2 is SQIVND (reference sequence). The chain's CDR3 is CASLLAGLVGELFF. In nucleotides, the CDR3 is TGTGCCAGTCTACTAGCGGGATTAGTCGGGGAGCTGTTTTTT. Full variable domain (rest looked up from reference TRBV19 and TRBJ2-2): DGGITQSPKYLFRKEGQNVTLSCEQNLNHDAMYWYRQDPGQGLRLIYYSQIVNDFQKGDIAEGYSVSREKKESFPLTVTSAQKNPTAFYLCASLLAGLVGELFFGEGSRLTVL.

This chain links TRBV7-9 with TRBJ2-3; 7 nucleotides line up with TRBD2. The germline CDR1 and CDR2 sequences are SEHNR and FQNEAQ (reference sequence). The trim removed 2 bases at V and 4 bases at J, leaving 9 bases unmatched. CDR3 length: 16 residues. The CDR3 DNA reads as TGTGCCAGCAGCTTATTGACTAGCATGGGGTCAGATACGCAGTATTTT. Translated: CASSLLTSMGSDTQYF.